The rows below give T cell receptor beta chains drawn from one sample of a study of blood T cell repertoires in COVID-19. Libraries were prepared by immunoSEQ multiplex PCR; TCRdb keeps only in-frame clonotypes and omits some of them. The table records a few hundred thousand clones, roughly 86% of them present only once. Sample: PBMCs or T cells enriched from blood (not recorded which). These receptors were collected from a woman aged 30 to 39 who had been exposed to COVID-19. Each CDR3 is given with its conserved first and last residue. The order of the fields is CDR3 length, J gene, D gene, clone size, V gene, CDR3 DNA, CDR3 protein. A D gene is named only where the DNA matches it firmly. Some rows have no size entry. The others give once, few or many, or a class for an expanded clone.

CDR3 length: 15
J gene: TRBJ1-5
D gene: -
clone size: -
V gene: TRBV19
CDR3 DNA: TGTGCCAGTAGTATAACCACAAGGACTGATCAGCCCCAGCATTTT
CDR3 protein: CASSITTRTDQPQHF

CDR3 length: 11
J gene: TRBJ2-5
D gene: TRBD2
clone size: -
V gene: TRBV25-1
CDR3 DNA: TGTGCCAGCAGGGTACTAGCGTCCCAGTACTTC
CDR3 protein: CASRVLASQYF

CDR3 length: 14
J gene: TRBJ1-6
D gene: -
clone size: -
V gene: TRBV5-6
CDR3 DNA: TGTGCCAGCAGCTTGTTCGGGGAACAACAACCCCTCCACTTT
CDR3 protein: CASSLFGEQQPLHF

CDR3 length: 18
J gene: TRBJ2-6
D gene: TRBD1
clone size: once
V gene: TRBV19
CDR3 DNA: TGTGCCAGTAGTGAACCGGGACAGAGCCTCTCTGGGGCCAACGTCCTGACTTTC
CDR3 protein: CASSEPGQSLSGANVLTF

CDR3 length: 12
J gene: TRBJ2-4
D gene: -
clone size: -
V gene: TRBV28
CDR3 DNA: TGTGCCAGCAGTTTAGGGCAGGGGAGCAAGTACTTC
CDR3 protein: CASSLGQGSKYF

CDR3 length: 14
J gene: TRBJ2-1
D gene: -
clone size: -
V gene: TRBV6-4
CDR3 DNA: TGTGCCAGCAGTGACTTATCGTTTGGCGGTGAGCAGTTCTTC
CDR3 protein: CASSDLSFGGEQFF

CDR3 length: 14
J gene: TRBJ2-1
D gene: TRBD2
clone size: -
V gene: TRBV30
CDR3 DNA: TGTGCCTGGAGTGTAGGCGGGAGGTACAATGAGCAGTTCTTC
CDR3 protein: CAWSVGGRYNEQFF

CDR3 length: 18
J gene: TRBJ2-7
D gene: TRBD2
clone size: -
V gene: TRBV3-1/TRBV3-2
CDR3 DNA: TGTGCCAGCAGCCATAAAACGGGACTAGCGGGGATCTCCTACGAGCAGTACTTC
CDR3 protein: CASSHKTGLAGISYEQYF

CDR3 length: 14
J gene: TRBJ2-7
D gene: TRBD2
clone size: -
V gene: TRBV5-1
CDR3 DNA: TGCGCCAGCAGCTTAGTCGCGGGAGACTACGAGCAGTACTTC
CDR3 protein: CASSLVAGDYEQYF

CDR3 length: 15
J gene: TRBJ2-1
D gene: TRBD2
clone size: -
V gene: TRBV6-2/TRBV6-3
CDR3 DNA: TGTGCCAGCCGTTCCGCTAGCGGGGTTCACAATGAGCAGTTCTTC
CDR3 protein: CASRSASGVHNEQFF

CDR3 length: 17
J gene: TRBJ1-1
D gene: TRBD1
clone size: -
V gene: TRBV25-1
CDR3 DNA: TGTGCCAGCAGTGGGGTTAGACAGGGTTCGACGAACACTGAAGCTTTCTTT
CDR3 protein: CASSGVRQGSTNTEAFF

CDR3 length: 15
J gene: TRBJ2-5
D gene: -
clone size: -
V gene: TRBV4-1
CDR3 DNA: TGCGCCAGCAGCCAAGAATCCGGGTACCGGGAGACCCAGTACTTC
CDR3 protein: CASSQESGYRETQYF

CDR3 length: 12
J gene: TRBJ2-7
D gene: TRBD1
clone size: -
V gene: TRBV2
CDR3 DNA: TGTGCCAGGCAGGGACAGGGGTACGAGCAGTACTTC
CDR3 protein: CARQGQGYEQYF

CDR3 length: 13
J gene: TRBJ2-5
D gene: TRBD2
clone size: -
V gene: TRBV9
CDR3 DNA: TGTGCCAGCAGCGTTAGCGGGATGGAGACCCAGTACTTC
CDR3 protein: CASSVSGMETQYF

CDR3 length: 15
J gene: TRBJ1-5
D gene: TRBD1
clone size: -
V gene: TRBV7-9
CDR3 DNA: TGTGCCAGCAGCCGGGGGACAGGCGCACATCAGCCCCAGCATTTT
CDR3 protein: CASSRGTGAHQPQHF

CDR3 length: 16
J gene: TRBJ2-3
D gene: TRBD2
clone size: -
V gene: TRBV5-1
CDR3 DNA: TGCGCCAGCAGCTCAGGACTAGCGGAGTACACAGATACGCAGTATTTT
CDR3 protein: CASSSGLAEYTDTQYF

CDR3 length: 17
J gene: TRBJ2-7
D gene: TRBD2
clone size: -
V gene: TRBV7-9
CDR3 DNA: TGTGCCAGCAGCGAAGCCTCCTGGACTAGCGGGTCCTACGAGCAGTACTTC
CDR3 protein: CASSEASWTSGSYEQYF

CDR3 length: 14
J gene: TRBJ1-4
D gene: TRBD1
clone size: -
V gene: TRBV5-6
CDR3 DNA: TGTGCCAGCAGCCCAACAGGGGTCGTTGAAAAACTGTTTTTT
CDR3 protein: CASSPTGVVEKLFF

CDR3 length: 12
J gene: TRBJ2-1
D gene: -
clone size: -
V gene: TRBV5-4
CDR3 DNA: TGTGCCAGCCGGGTGGATTGGAATGAGCAGTTCTTC
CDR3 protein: CASRVDWNEQFF

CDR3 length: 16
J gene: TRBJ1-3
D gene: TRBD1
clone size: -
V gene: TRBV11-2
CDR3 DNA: TGTGCCAGCAGCTTAGAGGGACAGGGCACCGGAAACACCATATATTTT
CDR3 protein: CASSLEGQGTGNTIYF